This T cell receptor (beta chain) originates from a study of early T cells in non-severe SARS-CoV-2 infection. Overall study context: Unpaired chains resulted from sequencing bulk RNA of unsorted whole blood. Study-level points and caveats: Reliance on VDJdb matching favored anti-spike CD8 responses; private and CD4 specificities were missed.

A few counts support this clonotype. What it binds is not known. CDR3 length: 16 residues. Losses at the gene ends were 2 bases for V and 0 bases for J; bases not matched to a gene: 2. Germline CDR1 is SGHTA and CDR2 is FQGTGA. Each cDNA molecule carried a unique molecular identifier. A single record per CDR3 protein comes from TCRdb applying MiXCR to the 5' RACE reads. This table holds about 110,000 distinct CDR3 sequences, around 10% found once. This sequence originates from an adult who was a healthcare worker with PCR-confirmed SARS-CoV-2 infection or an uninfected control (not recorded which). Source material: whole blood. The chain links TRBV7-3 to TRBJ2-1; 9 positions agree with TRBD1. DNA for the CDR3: TGTGCCAGCAGCTTAGCGGGACAGGGCTCCTACAATGAGCAGTTCTTC. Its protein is CASSLAGQGSYNEQFF.